The clone carrying this T cell receptor beta chain was picked up a small number of times. What it binds is unknown. The same CDR3 is also encoded by other DNA sequences in this sample. This specimen comes from a study of OX40 agonist ivuxolimab in advanced cancers. Study information: A diagnosis of hepatocellular carcinoma, melanoma, renal cell or head and neck cancer was present in dose-escalation patients.

Study-level findings and limits: Among patients with partial responses at 0.1-3.0 mg/kg, clonal expansion was among the lowest. The work left the antigen specificity of expanded peripheral T cells undetermined.

Germline CDR1 and CDR2: SGHDT and YYEEEE. This CDR3 spans 16 amino acids. Trimming took 1 base from V and 4 from J; bases not matched to a gene: 8. TCRdb keeps only in-frame clones here, not all; method: immunoSEQ multiplex PCR. Here the sample spans fewer than 100,000 clones, roughly nine tenths being singletons. The origin of this receptor is an adult with an advanced solid tumor such as melanoma, head and neck, liver or kidney cancer. The V and J genes are TRBV5-6 and TRBJ2-1; 7 bases line up with TRBD1. This sample comprised CD4+ or CD8+ T cells sorted from blood, obtained in a trial of the OX40 agonist ivuxolimab. The DNA of the CDR3 is TGTGCCAGCAGCTTGACAGGGGCCAACCTATACAATGAGCAGTTCTTC. Residues: CASSLTGANLYNEQFF.